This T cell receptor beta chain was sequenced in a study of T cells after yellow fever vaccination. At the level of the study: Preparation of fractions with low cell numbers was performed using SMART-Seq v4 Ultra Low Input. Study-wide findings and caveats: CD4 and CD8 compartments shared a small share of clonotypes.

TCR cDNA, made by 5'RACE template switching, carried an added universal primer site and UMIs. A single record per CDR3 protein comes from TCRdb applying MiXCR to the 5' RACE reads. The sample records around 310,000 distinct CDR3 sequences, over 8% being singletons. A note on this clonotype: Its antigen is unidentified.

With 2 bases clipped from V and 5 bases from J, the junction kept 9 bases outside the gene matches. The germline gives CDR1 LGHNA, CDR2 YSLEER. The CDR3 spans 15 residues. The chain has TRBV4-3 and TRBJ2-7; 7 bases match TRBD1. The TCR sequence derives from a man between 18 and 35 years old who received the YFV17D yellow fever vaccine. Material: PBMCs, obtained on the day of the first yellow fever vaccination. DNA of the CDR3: TGCGCCAGCAGCCAATACGACAGGGCGAAAGACGAGCAGTACTTC. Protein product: CASSQYDRAKDEQYF.